This TCR beta chain originates from a study of CD8 T cells in Susac syndrome. Included as multiple sclerosis controls were treatment-naive patients who had stable or active relapsing-remitting disease. Negative magnetic isolation gave CD8+ and CD4+ cells; FACS enriched CD8+ TEMRA. V was trimmed by 3 bases and J by 5 bases, leaving 10 bases between them. This CDR3 contains 14 residues. Germline CDR1 is MNHEY and CDR2 is SVGAGI. Reverse transcription of roughly 0.5 to 1 ug RNA was performed with random hexamers. TCRdb reprocessed the immunoSEQ multiplex PCR reads via MiXCR and lists one record per CDR3 protein. The sample lists approximately 300,000 distinct CDR3 sequences, approximately 90% occurring once.

The TCR was taken from a human donor with multiple sclerosis. The chain joins TRBV6-5 to TRBJ2-2, with no clear D. Material: CD8+ T cells from PBMCs. Here the CDR3 reads CASSYGEGTGELFF. The DNA for the CDR3 is TGTGCCAGCAGTTATGGAGAAGGGACCGGGGAGCTGTTTTTT.